This is a list of T cell receptor beta chains from one sample in a study of beta chain features in type 1 diabetes. The method was immunoSEQ multiplex PCR; TCRdb's version includes in-frame clones alone and lacks a portion of them. Here the sample spans under 450,000 clones, approximately 15% being singletons. Source material: naive CD4+ T cells from blood. Source of these receptors: a man aged 30 to 39 in good health. Both conserved end residues are part of each CDR3. Each record gives: J gene, D gene, clone size, V gene, CDR3 DNA, CDR3 protein. The D gene is left open where the match is weak. A clone size is listed for some rows: how often the clone was seen (once, few, many), or a class if it is expanded.

>TRBJ1-2|TRBD1|NA|TRBV9
TGTGCCAGCAGCACCGGGGACAGGGACACCACCTTC
CASSTGDRDTTF
>TRBJ2-3|NA|few|TRBV10-3
TGTGCCATCAGTGGGCACAGGGAAAGGGGACCAGCTACGCAGTATTTT
CAISGHRERGPATQYF
>TRBJ1-1|NA|NA|TRBV10-3
TGTGCCATCAGTGTCTTCCGGTCGAGGTTAGGAGGGAACCCTGAAGCTTTCTTT
CAISVFRSRLGGNPEAFF
>TRBJ2-3|TRBD2|few|TRBV5-1
TGCGCCAGCAGCCGGGACTACCCCTCCCCAGATACGCAGTATTTT
CASSRDYPSPDTQYF
>TRBJ2-2|NA|NA|TRBV7-2
TGTGCCAGCAGCTTAGTTAGAATTCCCGGGGAGCTGTTTTTT
CASSLVRIPGELFF
>TRBJ1-1|TRBD1|NA|TRBV23-1
TGCGCCAGCAGCCCCGGGACAGGGTACACTGAAGCTTTCTTT
CASSPGTGYTEAFF
>TRBJ1-1|TRBD1|few|TRBV18
TGTGCCAGCTCACCACCAGGGGACAGGAGGTCTGAAGCTTTCTTT
CASSPPGDRRSEAFF
>TRBJ1-5|NA|NA|TRBV7-9
TGTGCCAGCAGCCTCGCTGGCCAGCCCCAGCATTTT
CASSLAGQPQHF
>TRBJ1-3|NA|few|TRBV29-1
TGCAGCTGTAGGGTTGGAAACACCATATATTTT
CSCRVGNTIYF
>TRBJ2-3|NA|few|TRBV19
TGTGCCAGTAGTATCCGGGCCAACACAGATACGCAGTATTTT
CASSIRANTDTQYF
>TRBJ1-1|NA|NA|TRBV27
TGTGCCAGCAGTTTATTTTCTCGACCTCAGGGGAGGACTTTCTTT
CASSLFSRPQGRTFF
>TRBJ2-2|TRBD1|few|TRBV9
TGTGCCAGCAGCGCCCAAGCCGGGACAGCCCTGAACACCGGGGAGCTGTTTTTT
CASSAQAGTALNTGELFF
>TRBJ2-4|TRBD2|NA|TRBV7-2
TGTGCCAGCAGCTTAAGTTCCCCACTACTAGCGGTAGCCAAAAACATTCAGTACTTC
CASSLSSPLLAVAKNIQYF
>TRBJ2-3|NA|NA|TRBV7-6
TGTGCCAGCAGATCCACAGATACGCAGTATTTT
CASRSTDTQYF
>TRBJ2-3|TRBD1|NA|TRBV5-1
TGCGCCAGCAGCCACGGGACAGTTAAACACACAGATACGCAGTATTTT
CASSHGTVKHTDTQYF
>TRBJ2-5|NA|NA|TRBV5-4
TGTGCCAGCAGCTGGGACCCCTCAGAGACCCAGTACTTC
CASSWDPSETQYF
>TRBJ2-1|NA|NA|TRBV4-3
TGCGCCAGCAGCCAAGATCCTGGTAATGAGCAGTTCTTC
CASSQDPGNEQFF
>TRBJ2-7|NA|few|TRBV29-1
TGCAGCGGTGTCGGGGCGTACGAGCAGTACTTC
CSGVGAYEQYF
>TRBJ1-1|NA|NA|TRBV18
TGTGCCAGCTCACCAGGTGGACAGCTGAACACTGAAGCTTTCTTT
CASSPGGQLNTEAFF
>TRBJ1-3|NA|few|TRBV7-9
TGTGCCAGCAGCCGGACAGAGGGAAACACCATATATTTT
CASSRTEGNTIYF
>TRBJ1-4|NA|NA|TRBV9
TGTGCCAGCAGCGTAGGCAGGGCGGACGAAAAACTGTTTTTT
CASSVGRADEKLFF